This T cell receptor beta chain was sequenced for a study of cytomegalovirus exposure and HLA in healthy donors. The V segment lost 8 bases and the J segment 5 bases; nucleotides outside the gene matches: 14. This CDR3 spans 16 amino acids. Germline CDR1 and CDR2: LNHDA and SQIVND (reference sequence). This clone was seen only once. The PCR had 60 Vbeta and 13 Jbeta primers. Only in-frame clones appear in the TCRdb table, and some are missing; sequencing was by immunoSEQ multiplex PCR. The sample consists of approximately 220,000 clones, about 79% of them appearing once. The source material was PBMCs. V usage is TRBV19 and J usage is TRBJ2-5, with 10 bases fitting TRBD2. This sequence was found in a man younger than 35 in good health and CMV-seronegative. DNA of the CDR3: TGTGCCAGTCAGGGTCCGTCTAGCGGGAGCCGGGAGACCCAGTACTTC. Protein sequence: CASQGPSSGSRETQYF.